These T cell receptor beta chains were read from a single sample in a study of blood T cell repertoires in COVID-19. The assay was immunoSEQ multiplex PCR, and TCRdb's table has in-frame clones only and misses some. Of 30,000 to 35,000 clones detected, about 93% appear once; the ten largest clones hold about 5%. The sample taken for sequencing was peripheral blood. These receptors originate from a human donor in a cohort sampled during active COVID-19. Each CDR3 is given with its conserved first and last residue. The D gene is left open where the match is weak. A row's size may be missing; if present it is once, few, many or a size class.

size | J | V | D | CDR3 | DNA
- | TRBJ1-2 | TRBV7-2 | TRBD1 | CASSLTVSGGTYGYTF | TGTGCCAGCAGCTTAACAGTTTCAGGGGGAACCTATGGCTACACCTTC
- | TRBJ2-3 | TRBV24-1 | - | CATSDPGGPGTDTQYF | TGTGCCACCAGTGACCCCGGGGGGCCGGGCACAGATACGCAGTATTTT
- | TRBJ1-2 | TRBV5-1 | - | CASSLTTNYGYTF | TGCGCCAGCAGCTTGACTACTAACTATGGCTACACCTTC
- | TRBJ2-7 | TRBV18 | - | CASRYDYQSYEQYF | TGTGCCAGCCGCTACGATTACCAATCCTACGAGCAGTACTTC
- | TRBJ1-1 | TRBV5-1 | - | CASTLRANLNTEAFF | TGCGCCAGCACTCTCAGGGCGAATTTGAACACTGAAGCTTTCTTT
- | TRBJ1-1 | TRBV19 | - | CASSTGPKLNAAPTEAFF | TGTGCCAGTAGTACTGGTCCAAAACTTAACGCCGCCCCCACTGAAGCTTTCTTT
- | TRBJ1-2 | TRBV6-1 | TRBD1 | CASSEEGTGAYGYTF | TGTGCCAGCAGTGAAGAAGGAACAGGGGCCTATGGCTACACCTTC
- | TRBJ1-2 | TRBV6-5 | - | CASRLREGYGYTF | TGTGCCAGCAGACTCAGGGAGGGCTATGGCTACACCTTC
- | TRBJ2-1 | TRBV11-3 | - | CASSQAGVAGNEQFF | TGTGCCAGCAGCCAAGCAGGGGTAGCAGGGAATGAGCAGTTCTTC
- | TRBJ1-2 | TRBV24-1 | TRBD1 | CATSRTGEYGYTF | TGTGCCACCAGTCGAACAGGGGAATATGGCTACACCTTC
once | TRBJ2-1 | TRBV7-9 | TRBD2 | CASSSLELAGYNEQFF | TGTGCCAGCAGCTCATTAGAACTAGCGGGATACAATGAGCAGTTCTTC
- | TRBJ2-7 | TRBV3-1/TRBV3-2 | TRBD2 | CASSLRTAGGYEQYF | TGTGCCAGCAGCCTCCGGACAGCGGGAGGGTACGAGCAGTACTTC
- | TRBJ1-2 | TRBV27 | - | CASGLPFRGPSYGYTF | TGTGCCAGCGGGTTACCATTCAGGGGCCCTTCTTATGGCTACACCTTC
- | TRBJ2-2 | TRBV11-2 | - | CASSSRPGNHEELFF | TGTGCCAGCAGCTCACGGCCAGGTAATCATGAGGAGCTGTTTTTT
- | TRBJ1-1 | TRBV19 | TRBD1 | CASSFSRGTEAFF | TGTGCCAGTAGTTTCAGCAGGGGGACTGAAGCTTTCTTT
- | TRBJ1-1 | TRBV11-2 | - | CASSLLGLRQTLNTEAFF | TGTGCCAGCAGCTTATTAGGGCTCAGACAGACCCTTAACACTGAAGCTTTCTTT
- | TRBJ1-1 | TRBV9 | - | CASSVGMEEFEAFF | TGTGCCAGCAGCGTAGGTATGGAGGAATTTGAAGCTTTCTTT
- | TRBJ2-5 | TRBV15 | TRBD1 | CATSADRGQETQYF | TGTGCCACCAGCGCCGACAGGGGGCAAGAGACCCAGTACTTC
- | TRBJ1-2 | TRBV19 | - | CASSIDYRNYGYTF | TGTGCCAGTAGTATAGATTACAGAAACTATGGCTACACCTTC
- | TRBJ1-2 | TRBV6-5 | - | CASSSLTGLAGYTF | TGTGCCAGCAGTTCCCTCACAGGGTTAGCAGGCTACACCTTC
- | TRBJ2-1 | TRBV5-1 | TRBD2 | CASMLAGVDEQFF | TGCGCCAGCATGCTAGCGGGAGTCGATGAGCAGTTCTTC
- | TRBJ2-1 | TRBV30 | TRBD2 | CAWSPLVLTSGGREQFF | TGTGCCTGGAGTCCACTCGTGCTGACTAGCGGGGGCCGTGAGCAGTTCTTC
- | TRBJ1-6 | TRBV19 | - | CASSIGVSPLHF | TGTGCCAGTAGTATCGGGGTCTCACCCCTCCACTTT
- | TRBJ1-2 | TRBV12-3/TRBV12-4 | - | CASSSHGYKGYTF | TGTGCCAGCAGTTCGCACGGGTACAAAGGCTACACCTTC
- | TRBJ1-5 | TRBV11-2 | TRBD1 | CASSLGPGQGFSPQHF | TGTGCCAGCAGCTTAGGACCGGGACAGGGCTTTTCGCCCCAGCATTTT
- | TRBJ1-1 | TRBV9 | - | CASSVATRENTEAFF | TGTGCCAGCAGCGTAGCGACCCGGGAGAACACTGAAGCTTTCTTT
- | TRBJ1-1 | TRBV12-5 | - | CASGLVIGVNTEAFF | TGTGCTAGTGGTTTGGTAATCGGGGTTAACACTGAAGCTTTCTTT
few | TRBJ1-6 | TRBV28 | TRBD1 | CASSPGAPGQSNSPLHF | TGTGCCAGCAGCCCGGGGGCACCGGGACAGTCTAATTCACCCCTCCACTTT
- | TRBJ2-7 | TRBV7-6 | - | CASSSGARGEQYF | TGTGCCAGCAGCTCCGGCGCCCGGGGCGAGCAGTACTTC
- | TRBJ2-7 | TRBV6-5 | - | CASSYSSSYEQYF | TGTGCCAGCAGTTATAGTAGCTCCTACGAGCAGTACTTC
- | TRBJ1-2 | TRBV20-1 | - | CSASPGGVSCF | TGCAGTGCCAGCCCCGGCGGGGTATCTTGCTTC
- | TRBJ1-4 | TRBV3-1/TRBV3-2 | - | CASSQVRKGNEKLFF | TGTGCCAGCAGCCAAGTCAGAAAGGGGAATGAAAAACTGTTTTTT
- | TRBJ2-3 | TRBV5-4 | - | CASSLAIRKLATDTQYF | TGTGCCAGCAGCTTGGCAATCCGGAAGCTAGCGACCGATACGCAGTATTTT
- | TRBJ1-4 | TRBV5-1 | - | CASSLSGTTNEKLFF | TGCGCCAGCAGCTTGTCAGGGACAACTAATGAAAAACTGTTTTTT
- | TRBJ2-3 | TRBV5-4 | TRBD1 | CASSQRQGPTDTQYF | TGTGCCAGCAGCCAAAGACAGGGCCCCACAGATACGCAGTATTTT
- | TRBJ2-7 | TRBV5-1 | - | CASSLDGSPYEQYF | TGCGCCAGCAGCTTGGACGGGAGTCCCTACGAGCAGTACTTC
- | TRBJ1-2 | TRBV24-1 | - | CATSGPGTRGRSGGYTF | TGTGCCACCAGTGGTCCCGGGACCAGGGGCCGGTCGGGTGGCTACACCTTC
- | TRBJ2-2 | TRBV27 | TRBD2 | CASKLAPLTGELFF | TGTGCCAGCAAACTAGCGCCACTAACCGGGGAGCTGTTTTTT
- | TRBJ1-5 | TRBV11-2 | TRBD1 | CASSLGTGRQPQHF | TGTGCCAGCAGCTTAGGGACAGGGCGACAGCCCCAGCATTTT
- | TRBJ1-4 | TRBV7-9 | - | CASSLAHRADEKLFF | TGTGCCAGCAGCTTAGCACACAGGGCGGATGAAAAACTGTTTTTT
- | TRBJ1-3 | TRBV9 | TRBD1 | CASSLRPGTGGLGNTIYF | TGTGCCAGCAGCCTTCGTCCCGGGACAGGGGGTCTTGGAAACACCATATATTTT
- | TRBJ2-4 | TRBV28 | - | CASSSAGQVEDIQYF | TGTGCCAGCAGTTCGGCCGGACAAGTAGAAGACATTCAGTACTTC
once | TRBJ2-1 | TRBV10-3 | TRBD1 | CAISSGTGGGNEQFF | TGTGCCATCAGTTCGGGGACAGGGGGTGGAAATGAGCAGTTCTTC
- | TRBJ2-5 | TRBV5-4 | TRBD1 | CASSFGQGGETQYF | TGTGCCAGCAGCTTCGGACAGGGCGGAGAGACCCAGTACTTC
- | TRBJ2-7 | TRBV2 | - | CASSESFSYEQYF | TGTGCCAGCAGTGAGTCGTTCTCCTACGAGCAGTACTTC
- | TRBJ2-7 | TRBV4-2 | TRBD2 | CASSQPNTGGSYEQYF | TGTGCCAGCAGCCAACCAAATACGGGAGGCTCCTACGAGCAGTACTTC
- | TRBJ1-5 | TRBV19 | TRBD1 | CASSRDRGYGNQPQHF | TGTGCCAGTAGTAGGGACAGGGGGTATGGCAATCAGCCCCAGCATTTT
- | TRBJ2-7 | TRBV10-3 | - | CAISDQGQLNYEQYF | TGTGCCATCAGTGATCAGGGCCAGCTAAATTACGAGCAGTACTTC